This T cell receptor (beta chain) was sequenced for a study of T-cell memory formation after mild COVID-19. Study summary: Clusters were largely donor specific.

The CDR3 extends over 17 amino acids. CDR1 and CDR2 from the germline V gene are DFQATT and SNEGSKA (reference sequence). After removal of 2 bases from V and 8 bases from J, the junction contained 14 bases not matched to a gene. TCR alpha and TCR beta cDNA libraries carrying sample barcodes and UMIs came from 5'RACE with constant-segment primers. TCRdb used MiXCR to reprocess the 5' RACE reads, holding one entry per CDR3 protein. The table lists about 620,000 distinct CDR3 sequences, approximately 19% of them singletons. Whole-study findings and limits: Balance between CD4 and CD8 was seen in clones contracting day 15 to 85, and a CD4+ lean was seen in later expanders. There were some responding clones in pre-infection memory, which suggested that cross-reactive memory had joined.

This clonotype has just a few counts. Its antigen is undetermined. The material sequenced was PBMCs or a T cell subset sorted from them (not recorded which). This TCR derives from an adult woman who had mild COVID-19 (a few samples of this study predate the infection). Cell type and time point are not known. The chain links TRBV20-1 to TRBJ2-1, with 11 bases matching TRBD2. The CDR3 DNA reads as TGCAGTGCTAGATTAGCGGGAGGGGGGTTCGATATCGATGAGCAGTTCTTC. Translation gives CSARLAGGGFDIDEQFF.